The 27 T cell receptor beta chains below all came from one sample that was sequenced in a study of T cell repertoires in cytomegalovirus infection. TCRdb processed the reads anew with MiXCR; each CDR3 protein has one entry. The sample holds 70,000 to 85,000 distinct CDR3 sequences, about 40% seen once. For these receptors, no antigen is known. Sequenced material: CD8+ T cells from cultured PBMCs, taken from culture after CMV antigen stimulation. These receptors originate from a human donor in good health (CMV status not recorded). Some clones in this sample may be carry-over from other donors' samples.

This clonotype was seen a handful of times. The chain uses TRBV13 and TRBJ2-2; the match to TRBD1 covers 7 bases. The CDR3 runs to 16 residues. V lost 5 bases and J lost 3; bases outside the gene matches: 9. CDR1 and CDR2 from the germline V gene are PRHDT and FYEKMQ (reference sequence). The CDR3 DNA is TGTGCCAGCAGCGGACCGGGACAGAGTTACACCGGGGAGCTGTTTTTT. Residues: CASSGPGQSYTGELFF. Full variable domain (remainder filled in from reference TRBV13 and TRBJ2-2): AAGVIQSPRHLIKEKRETATLKCYPIPRHDTVYWYQQGPGQDPQFLISFYEKMQSDKGSIPDRFSAQQFSDYHSELNMSSLELGDSALYFCASSGPGQSYTGELFFGEGSRLTVL.

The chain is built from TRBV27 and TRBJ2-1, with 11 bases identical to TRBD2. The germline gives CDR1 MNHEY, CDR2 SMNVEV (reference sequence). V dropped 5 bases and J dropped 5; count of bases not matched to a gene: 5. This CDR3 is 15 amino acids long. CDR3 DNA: TGTGCCAGCAGTCTGTTAGCGGGGGGGAACAATGAGCAGTTCTTC. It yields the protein CASSLLAGGNNEQFF.

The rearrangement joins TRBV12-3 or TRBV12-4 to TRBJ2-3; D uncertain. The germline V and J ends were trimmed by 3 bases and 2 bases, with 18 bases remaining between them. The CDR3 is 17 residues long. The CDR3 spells CASSFEPKRHDTDTQYF. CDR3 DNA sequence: TGTGCCAGCAGTTTTGAGCCAAAGCGTCATGACACAGATACGCAGTATTTT.

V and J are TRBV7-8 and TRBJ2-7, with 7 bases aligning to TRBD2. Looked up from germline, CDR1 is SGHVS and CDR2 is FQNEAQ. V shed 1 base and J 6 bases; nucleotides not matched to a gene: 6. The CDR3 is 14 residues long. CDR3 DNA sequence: TGTGCCAGCAGCTTAGAGGGAGGGCCGAGCGAGCAGTACTTC. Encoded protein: CASSLEGGPSEQYF. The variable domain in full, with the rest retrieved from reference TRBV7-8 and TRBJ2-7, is GAGVSQSPRYKVAKRGQDVALRCDPISGHVSLFWYQQALGQGPEFLTYFQNEAQLDKSGLPSDRFFAERPEGSVSTLKIQRTQQEDSAVYLCASSLEGGPSEQYFGPGTRLTVT.

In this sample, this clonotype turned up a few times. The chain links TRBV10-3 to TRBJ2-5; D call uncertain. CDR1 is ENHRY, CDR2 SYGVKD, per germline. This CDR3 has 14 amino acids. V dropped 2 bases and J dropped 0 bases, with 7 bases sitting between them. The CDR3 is CAISETYNQETQYF. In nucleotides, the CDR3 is TGTGCCATCAGTGAGACCTACAACCAAGAGACCCAGTACTTC.

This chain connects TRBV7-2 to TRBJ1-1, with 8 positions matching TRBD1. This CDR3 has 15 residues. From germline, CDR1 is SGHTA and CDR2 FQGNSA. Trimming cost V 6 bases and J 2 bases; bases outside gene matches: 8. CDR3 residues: CASSHSGQGNTEAFF. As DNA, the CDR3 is TGTGCCAGCAGTCATTCTGGACAGGGAAACACTGAAGCTTTCTTT.

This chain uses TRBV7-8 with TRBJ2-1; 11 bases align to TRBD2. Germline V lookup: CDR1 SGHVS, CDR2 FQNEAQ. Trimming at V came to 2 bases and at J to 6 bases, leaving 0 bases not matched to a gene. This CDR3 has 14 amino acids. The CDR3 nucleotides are TGTGCCAGCAGCTTACTAGCGGGGGGCAATGAGCAGTTCTTC. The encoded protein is CASSLLAGGNEQFF.

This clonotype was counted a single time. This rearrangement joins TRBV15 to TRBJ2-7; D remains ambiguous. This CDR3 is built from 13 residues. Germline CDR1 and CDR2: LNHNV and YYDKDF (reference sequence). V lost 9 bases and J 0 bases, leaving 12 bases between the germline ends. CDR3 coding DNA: TGTGCCACGCGACCAGGCGGCTCCTACGAGCAGTACTTC. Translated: CATRPGGSYEQYF. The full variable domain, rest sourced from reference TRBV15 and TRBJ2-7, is DAMVIQNPRYQVTQFGKPVTLSCSQTLNHNVMYWYQQKSSQAPKLLFHYYDKDFNNEADTPDNFQSRRPNTSFCFLDIRSPGLGDTAMYLCATRPGGSYEQYFGPGTRLTVT.

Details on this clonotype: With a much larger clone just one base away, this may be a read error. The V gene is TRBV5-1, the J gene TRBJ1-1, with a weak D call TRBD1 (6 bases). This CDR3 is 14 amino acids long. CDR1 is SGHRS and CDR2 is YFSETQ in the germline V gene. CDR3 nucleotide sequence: TGCGGCAGCAGCTTGGCCGGGGGCTTCACTGAAGCTTTCTTT. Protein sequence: CGSSLAGGFTEAFF.

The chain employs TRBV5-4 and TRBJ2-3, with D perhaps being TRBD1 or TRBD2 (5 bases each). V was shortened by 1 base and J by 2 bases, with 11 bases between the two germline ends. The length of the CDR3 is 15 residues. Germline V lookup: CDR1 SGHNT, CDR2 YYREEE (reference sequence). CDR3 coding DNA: TGTGCCAGCAGCTTGATTGGGACCGACACAGATACGCAGTATTTT. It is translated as CASSLIGTDTDTQYF.

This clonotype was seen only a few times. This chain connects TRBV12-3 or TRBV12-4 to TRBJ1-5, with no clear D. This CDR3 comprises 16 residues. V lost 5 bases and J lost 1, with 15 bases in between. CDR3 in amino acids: CASSTTDPGSNQPQHF. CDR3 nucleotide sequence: TGTGCCAGCAGTACCACCGACCCTGGGAGCAATCAGCCCCAGCATTTT.

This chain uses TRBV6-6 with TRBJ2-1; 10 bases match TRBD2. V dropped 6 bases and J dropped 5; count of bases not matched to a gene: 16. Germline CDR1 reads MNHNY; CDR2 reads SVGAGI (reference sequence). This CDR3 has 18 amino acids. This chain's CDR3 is CASSPEGRLAGVDNEQFF. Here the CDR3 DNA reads TGTGCCAGCAGCCCGGAGGGCCGCCTAGCGGGGGTTGACAATGAGCAGTTCTTC.

CDR3 residues: CASSPQAGVYNEQFF. CDR3 in DNA: TGTGCCAGCAGCCCTCAAGCGGGGGTTTACAATGAGCAGTTCTTC. This sequence joins TRBV7-6 and TRBJ2-1; 8 nucleotides match TRBD2. V trimming: 5 bases; J trimming: 4 bases; junction bases outside the gene matches: 7. The CDR3 spans 15 residues. CDR1 is SGHVS, CDR2 FNYEAQ, per germline.

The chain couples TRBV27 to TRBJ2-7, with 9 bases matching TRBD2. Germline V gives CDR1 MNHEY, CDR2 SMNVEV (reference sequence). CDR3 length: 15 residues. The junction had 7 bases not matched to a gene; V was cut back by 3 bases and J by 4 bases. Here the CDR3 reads CASSLAAGGVYEQYF. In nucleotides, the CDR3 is TGTGCCAGCAGTTTGGCAGCGGGGGGAGTATACGAGCAGTACTTC.

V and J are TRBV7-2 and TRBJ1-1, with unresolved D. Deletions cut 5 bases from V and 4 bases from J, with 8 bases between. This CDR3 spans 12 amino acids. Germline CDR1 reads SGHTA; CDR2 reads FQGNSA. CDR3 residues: CASSDRTTEAFF. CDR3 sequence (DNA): TGTGCCAGCAGCGATAGAACCACTGAAGCTTTCTTT.

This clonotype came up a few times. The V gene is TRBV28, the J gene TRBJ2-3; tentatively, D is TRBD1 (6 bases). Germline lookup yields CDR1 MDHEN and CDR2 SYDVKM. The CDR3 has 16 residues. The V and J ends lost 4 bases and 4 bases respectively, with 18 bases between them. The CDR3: CASSSTWDKESDTQYF. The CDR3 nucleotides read TGTGCCAGCAGTTCGACCTGGGACAAGGAGTCAGATACGCAGTATTTT.

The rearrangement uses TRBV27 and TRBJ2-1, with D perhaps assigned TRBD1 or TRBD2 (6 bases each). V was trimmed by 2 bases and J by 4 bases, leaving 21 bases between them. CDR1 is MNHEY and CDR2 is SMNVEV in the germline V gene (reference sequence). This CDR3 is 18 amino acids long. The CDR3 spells CASSLQTPGEVGYNEQFF. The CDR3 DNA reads TGTGCCAGCAGTTTACAAACCCCAGGGGAGGTTGGGTACAATGAGCAGTTCTTC.

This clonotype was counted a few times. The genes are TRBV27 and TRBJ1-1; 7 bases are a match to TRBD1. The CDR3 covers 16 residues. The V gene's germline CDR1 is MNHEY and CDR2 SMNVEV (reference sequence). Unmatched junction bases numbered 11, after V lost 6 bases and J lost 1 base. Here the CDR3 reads CASSTARGQQNTEAFF. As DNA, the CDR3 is TGTGCCAGCAGCACCGCGAGGGGACAGCAGAACACTGAAGCTTTCTTT.

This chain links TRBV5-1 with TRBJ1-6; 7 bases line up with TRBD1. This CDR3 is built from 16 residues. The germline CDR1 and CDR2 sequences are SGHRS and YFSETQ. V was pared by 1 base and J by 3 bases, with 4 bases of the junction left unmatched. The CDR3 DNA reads TGCGCCAGCAGCTTGAACCGGGACAGCTATAATTCACCCCTCCACTTT. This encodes CASSLNRDSYNSPLHF.

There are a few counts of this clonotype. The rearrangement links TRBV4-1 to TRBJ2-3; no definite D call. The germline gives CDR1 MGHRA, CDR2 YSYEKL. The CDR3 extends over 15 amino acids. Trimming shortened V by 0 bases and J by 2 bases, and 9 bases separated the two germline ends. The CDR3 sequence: CASSQDLGITDTQYF. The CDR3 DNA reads TGCGCCAGCAGCCAAGATTTAGGGATCACAGATACGCAGTATTTT.

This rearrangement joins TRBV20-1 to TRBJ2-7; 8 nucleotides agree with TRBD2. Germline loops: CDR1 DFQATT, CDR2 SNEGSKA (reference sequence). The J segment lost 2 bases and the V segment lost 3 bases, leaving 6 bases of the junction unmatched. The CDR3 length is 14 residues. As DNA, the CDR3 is TGCAGTGCTAGCGTCGGGGGGGAACCCTACGAGCAGTACTTC. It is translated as CSASVGGEPYEQYF.

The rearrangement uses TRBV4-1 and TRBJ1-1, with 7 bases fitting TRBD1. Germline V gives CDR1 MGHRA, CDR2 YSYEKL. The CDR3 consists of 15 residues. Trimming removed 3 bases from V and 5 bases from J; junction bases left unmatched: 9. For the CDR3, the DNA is TGCGCCAGCAGCCACCGACGGACGACAGGGACTGAAGCTTTCTTT. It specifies CASSHRRTTGTEAFF.

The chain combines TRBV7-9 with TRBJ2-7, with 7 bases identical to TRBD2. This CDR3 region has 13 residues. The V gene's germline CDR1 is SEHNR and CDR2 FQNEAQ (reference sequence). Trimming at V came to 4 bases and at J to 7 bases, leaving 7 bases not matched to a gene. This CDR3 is CASSSEAGQEQYF. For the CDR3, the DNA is TGTGCCAGCAGCTCCGAAGCGGGGCAAGAGCAGTACTTC. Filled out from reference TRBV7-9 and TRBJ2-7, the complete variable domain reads DTGVSQNPRHKITKRGQNVTFRCDPISEHNRLYWYRQTLGQGPEFLTYFQNEAQLEKSRLLSDRFSAERPKGSFSTLEIQRTEQGDSAMYLCASSSEAGQEQYFGPGTRLTVT.

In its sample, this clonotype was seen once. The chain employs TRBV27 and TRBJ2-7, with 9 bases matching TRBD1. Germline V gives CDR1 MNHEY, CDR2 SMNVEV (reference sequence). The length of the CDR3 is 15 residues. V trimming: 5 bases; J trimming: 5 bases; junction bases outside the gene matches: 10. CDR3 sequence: CASSHDNRGLDEQYF. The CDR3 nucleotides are TGTGCCAGCAGTCATGATAACAGGGGGCTGGACGAGCAGTACTTC.

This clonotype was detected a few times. CDR3 bases: TGTGCCAGTTCTATGGACAGTAATTACGAGCAGTACTTC. The encoded protein is CASSMDSNYEQYF. The chain carries TRBV6-1 and TRBJ2-7; D perhaps matches TRBD1 (6 bases). The CDR3 loop spans 13 amino acids. V shed 9 bases and J shed 4 bases, with 16 bases lying between them. The germline gives CDR1 MNHNS, CDR2 SASEGT.

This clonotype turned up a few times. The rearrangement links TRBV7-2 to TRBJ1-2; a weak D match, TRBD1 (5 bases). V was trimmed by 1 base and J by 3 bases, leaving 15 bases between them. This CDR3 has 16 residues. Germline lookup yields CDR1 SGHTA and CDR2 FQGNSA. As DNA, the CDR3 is TGTGCCAGCAGCTTAGTGGGGGGTGCAGGCTACTATGGCTACACCTTC. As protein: CASSLVGGAGYYGYTF.

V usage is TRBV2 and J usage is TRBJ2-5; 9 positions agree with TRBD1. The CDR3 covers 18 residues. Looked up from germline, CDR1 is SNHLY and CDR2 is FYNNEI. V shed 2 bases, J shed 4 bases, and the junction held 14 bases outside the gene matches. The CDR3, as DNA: TGTGCCAGCAGTGAACCGGGACAGGGAACGGTCATAGTAGAGACCCAGTACTTC. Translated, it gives CASSEPGQGTVIVETQYF.